This T cell receptor beta chain was found in a study of shared clonotypes between healthy human individuals. In the study overall: Plates per donor: three CD4 naive, three CD4 memory, two CD8 naive, one CD8 memory.

Naive CD8 cells comprised CD45RO-negative, CCR7-positively selected cells, excluding terminally differentiated effector memory CD45RA+ cells. Study-level points and caveats: Some clonotypes were shared by all four sorted-subset donors, while others were not shared. The non-shared ones had lower generation probabilities than the shared ones.

Germline values: CDR1 SGHTA, CDR2 FQGNSA. The CDR3 is 15 residues long. Deletions cut 5 bases from V and 5 bases from J, with 18 bases between. Across several immunoSEQ plates, the genomic DNA of each subset was split evenly. Generated by immunoSEQ multiplex PCR, the TCRdb table keeps only in-frame clones and is missing some. This table has millions of clones, around 96% appearing once. Comment on this clone: Its cognate antigen is unknown.

This chain connects TRBV7-2 to TRBJ1-2; no firm D call. The sequenced sample consisted of naive CD8+ T cells sorted from blood. The receptor was derived from a young man in good health. DNA of the CDR3: TGTGCCAGCAGCGGTCAGGATCGGCCTCAATATGGCTACACCTTC. Residues: CASSGQDRPQYGYTF.